Listed below are T cell receptor beta chains from one sample, sequenced in a study of spatial heterogeneity in lung cancer. Each CDR3 protein gets one entry after TCRdb re-called the 5' RACE reads with MiXCR. Of about 38,000 distinct CDR3 sequences listed, 7.5% are singletons. Sequencing was performed on PBMCs, taken at surgery. The receptors were sampled from a male donor with early-stage non-small cell lung cancer. Each CDR3 is given with its conserved first and last residue. Fields, in order: CDR3 protein, CDR3 DNA, V gene, J gene, D gene, clone size. A D gene is named only where the DNA matches it firmly. Expanded clones are given a class, and other clones once, few, many or no size at all.

CDR3: CASSSGLRNNEQFF
DNA: TGTGCCAGCAGCTCGGGACTCCGGAACAATGAGCAGTTCTTC
V: TRBV7-2
J: TRBJ2-1
D: NA
size: few

CDR3: CASSSPSGELFF
DNA: TGTGCCAGCAGTTCTCCCTCCGGGGAGCTGTTTTTT
V: TRBV6-2/TRBV6-3
J: TRBJ2-2
D: NA
size: many

CDR3: CAWTGGFYNEQFF
DNA: TGTGCCTGGACGGGGGGATTCTACAATGAGCAGTTCTTC
V: TRBV30
J: TRBJ2-1
D: TRBD2
size: many

CDR3: CASSLGQPYEQYF
DNA: TGTGCCAGCAGCTTAGGACAGCCCTACGAGCAGTACTTC
V: TRBV7-2
J: TRBJ2-7
D: NA
size: few

CDR3: CASSRKGTSGIYEQYF
DNA: TGTGCCAGCAGCCGAAAGGGGACTAGCGGAATCTACGAGCAGTACTTC
V: TRBV21-1
J: TRBJ2-7
D: NA
size: many

CDR3: CASSSYGTTGEETQYF
DNA: TGTGCCAGCTCAAGCTACGGGACAACGGGGGAAGAGACCCAGTACTTC
V: TRBV18
J: TRBJ2-5
D: NA
size: many

CDR3: CAWTRQIQETQYF
DNA: TGTGCCTGGACCAGACAGATTCAAGAGACCCAGTACTTC
V: TRBV30
J: TRBJ2-5
D: NA
size: few

CDR3: CASSSGTGGHNEQFF
DNA: TGTGCCAGCAGTTCCGGGACAGGGGGCCACAATGAGCAGTTCTTC
V: TRBV12-3/TRBV12-4
J: TRBJ2-1
D: TRBD1
size: many

CDR3: CASSLVVQRAGQFF
DNA: TGTGCCAGCAGCTTAGTAGTCCAGCGGGCGGGGCAGTTCTTC
V: TRBV7-9
J: TRBJ2-1
D: NA
size: many

CDR3: CASSSRQGSQPQHF
DNA: TGTGCCAGCAGTTCACGACAGGGCTCTCAGCCCCAGCATTTT
V: TRBV27
J: TRBJ1-5
D: TRBD1
size: many

CDR3: CAWSASAEQFF
DNA: TGTGCCTGGAGCGCGTCGGCGGAGCAGTTCTTC
V: TRBV30
J: TRBJ2-1
D: NA
size: many

CDR3: CSAREGLSEKLFF
DNA: TGCAGTGCTAGAGAGGGGCTTAGTGAAAAACTGTTTTTT
V: TRBV20-1
J: TRBJ1-4
D: NA
size: many

CDR3: CASSQDSARAEAFF
DNA: TGTGCCAGCAGCCAAGATAGCGCTAGGGCTGAAGCTTTCTTT
V: TRBV14
J: TRBJ1-1
D: NA
size: NA

CDR3: CASSLTRQETQYF
DNA: TGTGCCAGCAGCTTAACTAGACAAGAGACCCAGTACTTC
V: TRBV7-3
J: TRBJ2-5
D: NA
size: few

CDR3: CASSLVVGEGEKLFF
DNA: TGTGCCAGCAGCTTAGTGGTAGGGGAAGGAGAAAAACTGTTTTTT
V: TRBV7-9
J: TRBJ1-4
D: NA
size: many

CDR3: CASSHRGSQGETQYF
DNA: TGTGCCAGCAGTCATCGGGGGTCTCAGGGAGAGACCCAGTACTTC
V: TRBV12-3/TRBV12-4
J: TRBJ2-5
D: NA
size: NA

CDR3: CASSLGGGLLRNEQFF
DNA: TGTGCCAGCAGTTTGGGCGGGGGGTTACTTAGGAATGAGCAGTTCTTC
V: TRBV12-3/TRBV12-4
J: TRBJ2-1
D: TRBD2
size: few

CDR3: CASSSPRGEETQYF
DNA: TGCGCCAGCAGCTCCCCGCGGGGGGAGGAGACCCAGTACTTC
V: TRBV5-1
J: TRBJ2-5
D: TRBD2
size: NA

CDR3: CAISDSTETNEKLFF
DNA: TGTGCCATCAGTGATTCGACCGAGACTAATGAAAAACTGTTTTTT
V: TRBV10-3
J: TRBJ1-4
D: NA
size: few

CDR3: CASSQVGGTEAFF
DNA: TGCGCCAGCAGCCAGGTAGGAGGCACTGAAGCTTTCTTT
V: TRBV4-3
J: TRBJ1-1
D: NA
size: many

CDR3: CASSPDGNEQFF
DNA: TGTGCCAGCAGCCCGGATGGCAATGAGCAGTTCTTC
V: TRBV7-3
J: TRBJ2-1
D: NA
size: NA

CDR3: CASSLTGGRTDTQYF
DNA: TGTGCCAGCAGCTTAACCGGGGGACGCACAGATACGCAGTATTTT
V: TRBV7-3
J: TRBJ2-3
D: NA
size: many

CDR3: CASSLGPASTDTQYF
DNA: TGTGCCAGCAGCTTAGGGCCAGCTAGCACAGATACGCAGTATTTT
V: TRBV7-2
J: TRBJ2-3
D: NA
size: many

CDR3: CASSLAGAAGNTIYF
DNA: TGTGCCAGCAGCTTGGCGGGGGCAGCTGGAAACACCATATATTTT
V: TRBV5-4
J: TRBJ1-3
D: NA
size: NA

CDR3: CASSSGQASEAFF
DNA: TGTGCCAGCAGCTCCGGACAGGCTTCCGAAGCTTTCTTT
V: TRBV5-4
J: TRBJ1-1
D: TRBD1
size: NA

CDR3: CASSQERRMLYNEQFF
DNA: TGTGCCAGCAGCCAAGAAAGACGGATGTTGTACAATGAGCAGTTCTTC
V: TRBV14
J: TRBJ2-1
D: NA
size: many

CDR3: CSARAFGASGQETQYF
DNA: TGCAGTGCTAGAGCCTTTGGGGCTAGCGGCCAAGAGACCCAGTACTTC
V: TRBV20-1
J: TRBJ2-5
D: TRBD2
size: many

CDR3: CASSLTQFTYNSPLHF
DNA: TGTGCCAGCTCACTGACACAATTCACCTATAATTCACCCCTCCACTTT
V: TRBV18
J: TRBJ1-6
D: NA
size: many

CDR3: CASSLPTSGRANEQFF
DNA: TGTGCCAGCAGTTTACCTACTAGCGGGAGGGCCAATGAGCAGTTCTTC
V: TRBV3-1
J: TRBJ2-1
D: TRBD2
size: many

CDR3: CATSKFRGVTNEKLFF
DNA: TGTGCCACCAGCAAATTCCGTGGGGTGACTAATGAAAAACTGTTTTTT
V: TRBV15
J: TRBJ1-4
D: NA
size: many

CDR3: CASSPASGGNTGELFF
DNA: TGTGCCAGCTCACCAGCCAGCGGGGGGAACACCGGGGAGCTGTTTTTT
V: TRBV18
J: TRBJ2-2
D: TRBD2
size: many

CDR3: CSVEVGAADTQYF
DNA: TGCAGCGTAGAGGTCGGGGCAGCAGATACGCAGTATTTT
V: TRBV29-1
J: TRBJ2-3
D: NA
size: many

CDR3: CASSTGTSNSYNEQFF
DNA: TGCGCCAGCAGTACCGGGACGTCGAACTCCTACAATGAGCAGTTCTTC
V: TRBV5-1
J: TRBJ2-1
D: NA
size: NA

CDR3: CASSPTSTEAFF
DNA: TGTGCCAGCAGTCCTACGAGCACTGAAGCTTTCTTT
V: TRBV6-6
J: TRBJ1-1
D: NA
size: many

CDR3: CASSQDWAEENIQYF
DNA: TGCGCCAGCAGCCAAGATTGGGCAGAGGAAAACATTCAGTACTTC
V: TRBV4-3
J: TRBJ2-4
D: NA
size: few

CDR3: CASSPPGSYEQYF
DNA: TGTGCCAGCTCACCCCCCGGATCCTACGAGCAGTACTTC
V: TRBV18
J: TRBJ2-7
D: NA
size: many

CDR3: CAWSVLGNQPQHF
DNA: TGTGCCTGGAGTGTACTGGGGAATCAGCCCCAGCATTTT
V: TRBV30
J: TRBJ1-5
D: NA
size: NA

CDR3: CSIPRGNFYNEQFF
DNA: TGCAGCATCCCCAGGGGGAATTTCTACAATGAGCAGTTCTTC
V: TRBV29-1
J: TRBJ2-1
D: TRBD1
size: many

CDR3: CSARDRGLAGDTQETQYF
DNA: TGCAGTGCTAGAGATCGTGGACTAGCGGGAGACACCCAAGAGACCCAGTACTTC
V: TRBV20-1
J: TRBJ2-5
D: TRBD2
size: few

CDR3: CSARIWTGNGGYTF
DNA: TGCAGTGCTAGGATTTGGACAGGGAACGGTGGCTACACCTTC
V: TRBV20-1
J: TRBJ1-2
D: TRBD1
size: many

CDR3: CASKGIGRGNEQFF
DNA: TGTGCCAGCAAGGGGATCGGGAGGGGCAATGAGCAGTTCTTC
V: TRBV9
J: TRBJ2-1
D: TRBD2
size: many

CDR3: CSAGQGGGNQPQHF
DNA: TGCAGTGCCGGACAGGGCGGCGGCAATCAGCCCCAGCATTTT
V: TRBV20-1
J: TRBJ1-5
D: TRBD1
size: NA

CDR3: CASSLIRGTSRYEQYF
DNA: TGTGCCAGCAGCTTAATCAGAGGGACCAGCCGTTACGAGCAGTACTTC
V: TRBV7-9
J: TRBJ2-7
D: NA
size: NA

CDR3: CASSSSINEQFF
DNA: TGTGCCAGCAGCTCCAGTATTAATGAGCAGTTCTTC
V: TRBV7-6
J: TRBJ2-1
D: NA
size: large

CDR3: CASSQDGSNQPQHF
DNA: TGTGCCAGCAGCCAAGACGGAAGCAATCAGCCCCAGCATTTT
V: TRBV3-1
J: TRBJ1-5
D: NA
size: many

CDR3: CASSQDGEDEQYF
DNA: TGCGCCAGCAGCCAAGATGGGGAGGACGAGCAGTACTTC
V: TRBV4-3
J: TRBJ2-7
D: NA
size: once

CDR3: CASRALGSTDTQYF
DNA: TGTGCCAGCAGAGCACTAGGAAGCACAGATACGCAGTATTTT
V: TRBV2
J: TRBJ2-3
D: NA
size: few